This entry lists 24 T cell receptor beta chains sequenced from one sample in a study of T-cell memory formation after mild COVID-19 (dated by TCRdb to the early 2020s). Libraries were built with 5' RACE. The reads were generated on an Illumina NovaSeq 6000. The raw public reads went through TCRdb reprocessing: fastp at Q25, MiXCR clone calling, in-frame beta chains kept. Every entry covers one CDR3 protein and lists the most common genes and DNA from its rows. The sample profile shows about 560,000 distinct CDR3 sequences; about 22% of them were found once. Jointly, the top ten make up about 8.7% of the sample. The sample consisted of PBMCs or a T cell subset sorted from them (not recorded which). Receptors were obtained from an adult woman who had mild COVID-19 (a few samples of this study predate the infection). The sample titles of this study are shuffled in the database, so cell type and time point are left out; the donor was told from shared clones.

The rearrangement uses TRBV20-1 and TRBJ2-7; perhaps TRBD2 as D (6 bases). Per germline, CDR1 DFQATT and CDR2 SNEGSKA (reference sequence). This CDR3 is 12 amino acids long. V dropped 6 bases and J dropped 10 bases, with 19 bases sitting between them. For the CDR3, the DNA is TGCAGTGCCAAGTCCGGGACTTGGGATCAGTACTTC. Protein sequence: CSAKSGTWDQYF.

The genes are TRBV18 and TRBJ2-3, with a tentative D call TRBD2 (5 bases). The ends were cut back, 4 bases at V and 0 bases at J, with 11 bases in the middle. Germline V gene data show CDR1 as KGHSH and CDR2 as LQKENI. The CDR3 has 15 amino acids. The CDR3 coding sequence is TGTGCCAGCTCACTTGCGCGGGCTAGCACAGATACGCAGTATTTT. It encodes CASSLARASTDTQYF.

This clonotype turned up a few times. The chain combines TRBV29-1 with TRBJ2-7, with 8 positions matching TRBD2. V dropped 0 bases and J dropped 2; count of bases not matched to a gene: 9. Germline V gene data show CDR1 as SQVTM and CDR2 as ANQGSEA. The CDR3 consists of 16 residues. For the CDR3, the DNA is TGCAGCGTTGAAGAGGAATGGTTAGCGGGAACCTACGAGCAGTACTTC. It encodes CSVEEEWLAGTYEQYF.

The gene calls are TRBV5-1 and TRBJ2-7; no clear D. Trimming cost V 0 bases and J 3 bases, with 10 bases left between them. Germline V lookup: CDR1 SGHRS, CDR2 YFSETQ. The CDR3 is 14 residues long. The CDR3 DNA reads as TGCGCCAGCAGCTTGGGATACTCACACTACGAGCAGTACTTC. Translation: CASSLGYSHYEQYF. Using reference TRBV5-1 and TRBJ2-7 for the parts outside the CDR3, the full variable domain is KAGVTQTPRYLIKTRGQQVTLSCSPISGHRSVSWYQQTPGQGLQFLFEYFSETQRNKGNFPGRFSGRQFSNSRSEMNVSTLELGDSALYLCASSLGYSHYEQYFGPGTRLTVT.

The V call is TRBV7-2, the J call TRBJ2-5; D is perhaps TRBD2 (5 bases). The CDR3 totals 14 residues. In germline, CDR1 is SGHTA, CDR2 FQGNSA. V was pared by 0 bases and J by 3 bases, with 8 bases between. Here the CDR3 DNA reads TGTGCCAGCAGCTTAGCTTCTAGCAAAGAGACCCAGTACTTC. Translation: CASSLASSKETQYF.

The chain couples TRBV6-1 to TRBJ1-2, with a weak D call TRBD1 (5 bases). Trimming left V 0 bases short and J 5 bases short, with 13 bases between. CDR1 is MNHNS, CDR2 SASEGT, per germline. This CDR3 has 15 amino acids. CDR3 nucleotide sequence: TGTGCCAGCAGTGAAGCGGCAGGGTCGGCATATGGCTACACCTTC. This gives the protein CASSEAAGSAYGYTF.

This clonotype occurred a few times. V and J are TRBV9 and TRBJ1-5; unclear D gene. Trimming left V 0 bases short and J 0 bases short, with 7 bases between. Germline V gene lookup returns CDR1 SGDLS and CDR2 YYNGEE. This CDR3 has 15 residues. The CDR3 nucleotides are TGTGCCAGCAGCGTAGCCCCGGATAGCAATCAGCCCCAGCATTTT. It specifies CASSVAPDSNQPQHF.

This clonotype was seen only a few times. The rearrangement uses TRBV5-6 and TRBJ2-3, with a tentative D call TRBD2 (6 bases). Looked up from germline, CDR1 is SGHDT and CDR2 is YYEEEE. The V and J ends lost 3 bases and 2 bases respectively, with 13 bases between them. This CDR3 is 15 amino acids long. CDR3 region: CASSSWRGYTDTQYF. As DNA, the CDR3 is TGTGCCAGCAGCTCGTGGAGGGGCTACACAGATACGCAGTATTTT. Full variable domain (outside the CDR3, taken from reference TRBV5-6 and TRBJ2-3): DAGVTQSPTHLIKTRGQQVTLRCSPKSGHDTVSWYQQALGQGPQFIFQYYEEEERQRGNFPDRFSGHQFPNYSSELNVNALLLGDSALYLCASSSWRGYTDTQYFGPGTRLTVL.

This clonotype was seen many times. The chain is built from TRBV6-1 and TRBJ1-4; 8 positions match TRBD1. The length of the CDR3 is 14 residues. Per germline, CDR1 MNHNS and CDR2 SASEGT. V trimming: 7 bases; J trimming: 0 bases; junction bases outside the gene matches: 1. As DNA, the CDR3 is TGTGCCAGCATGACAGGGGCAACTAATGAAAAACTGTTTTTT. Its translation: CASMTGATNEKLFF.

This clonotype showed up just a few times. V is TRBV3-1 and J is TRBJ2-7; D unresolved. The V end was cut by 4 bases, the J end by 0 bases, with 19 bases between. CDR3 length equals 17 residues. Per germline, CDR1 LGHDT and CDR2 YNNKEL (reference sequence). This CDR3 reads CASSPGPDGVSSYEQYF. CDR3 coding DNA: TGTGCCAGCAGCCCCGGTCCGGATGGCGTTAGCTCCTACGAGCAGTACTTC.

The V and J genes are TRBV7-3 and TRBJ2-5; no clear D gene. CDR1 SGHTA and CDR2 FQGTGA come from the germline V gene. The CDR3 runs 15 residues. V was cut by 5 bases and J by 0 bases, with 13 bases left in between. CDR3 bases: TGTGCCAGCAGCCCGAAGCTGTCGAACCAAGAGACCCAGTACTTC. Amino acid sequence: CASSPKLSNQETQYF.

This chain links TRBV24-1 with TRBJ2-7, with a tentative D call TRBD1 (6 bases). Trimming cost V 7 bases and J 5 bases, with 8 bases left between them. The CDR3 runs 11 residues. CDR1 KGHDR and CDR2 SFDVKD come from the germline V gene. The CDR3 nucleotides read TGTGCCACCAGACAGGGCAACGAGCAGTACTTC. It yields the protein CATRQGNEQYF.

The chain employs TRBV7-2 and TRBJ2-5; 7 bases are shared with TRBD2. Germline trimming cut 2 bases from V and 2 bases from J; bases unmatched to any gene: 8. Looked up from germline, CDR1 is SGHTA and CDR2 is FQGNSA. The CDR3 is made up of 16 amino acids. CDR3 bases: TGTGCCAGCAGCTTACAGAGCGGGATTCGACAAGAGACCCAGTACTTC. This encodes CASSLQSGIRQETQYF. Full variable domain (missing parts from reference TRBV7-2 and TRBJ2-5): GAGVSQSPSNKVTEKGKDVELRCDPISGHTALYWYRQSLGQGLEFLIYFQGNSAPDKSGLPSDRFSAERTGGSVSTLTIQRTQQEDSAVYLCASSLQSGIRQETQYFGPGTRLLVL.

V usage is TRBV12-3 or TRBV12-4 and J usage is TRBJ2-5, with D unresolved. The germline V and J ends were trimmed by 2 bases and 4 bases, with 5 bases remaining between them. The CDR3 runs 12 residues. The CDR3 protein is CASSLSTETQYF. CDR3 nucleotides: TGTGCCAGCAGTTTATCCACAGAGACCCAGTACTTC.

The J gene is TRBJ1-5, the V gene TRBV20-1, with D unresolved. Trimming stripped 2 bases from V and 0 bases from J, with 14 bases between. This CDR3 comprises 16 residues. Germline V gene data show CDR1 as DFQATT and CDR2 as SNEGSKA (reference sequence). The CDR3 DNA reads as TGCAGTGCTAGATCTGGGCCGATTTATAGCAATCAGCCCCAGCATTTT. Translation gives CSARSGPIYSNQPQHF.

In this sample, this clonotype turned up a few times. V is TRBV3-1 and J is TRBJ2-4; 11 positions agree with TRBD2. This CDR3 has 18 amino acids. J was trimmed by 2 bases and V by 2 bases; bases with no gene match: 8. Germline V lookup: CDR1 LGHDT, CDR2 YNNKEL (reference sequence). The CDR3 sequence: CASSQTSSGRSTKNIQYF. The DNA of the CDR3 is TGTGCCAGCAGCCAAACATCTAGCGGGAGGTCTACCAAAAACATTCAGTACTTC.

This chain connects TRBV5-6 to TRBJ2-7; 14 bases align to TRBD2. Germline CDR1 and CDR2: SGHDT and YYEEEE. Trimming cost V 3 bases and J 3 bases; bases outside gene matches: 11. The CDR3 is 18 amino acids. CDR3 loop: CASSYLGTSGGAGYEQYF. CDR3 in DNA: TGTGCCAGCAGCTACCTCGGGACTAGCGGGGGTGCTGGCTACGAGCAGTACTTC.

This clonotype was detected once. The chain recombines TRBV20-1 with TRBJ2-3; 11 bases match TRBD2. V dropped 1 base and J dropped 4; count of bases not matched to a gene: 7. CDR1 DFQATT and CDR2 SNEGSKA come from the germline V gene (reference sequence). The CDR3 is made up of 16 amino acids. CDR3 coding DNA: TGCAGTGCTAGAGTGGGTAGCGGGAGGGCCGCAGATACGCAGTATTTT. It codes for CSARVGSGRAADTQYF.

The chain carries TRBV15 and TRBJ2-5; TRBD1 matches 11 bases. The trim removed 3 bases at V and 5 bases at J, leaving 5 bases unmatched. The CDR3 extends over 15 amino acids. Germline loops: CDR1 LNHNV, CDR2 YYDKDF (reference sequence). The CDR3 DNA follows: TGTGCCACCAGCAGTCAGGACAGGGGGCGCGAGACCCAGTACTTC. Translated, it gives CATSSQDRGRETQYF.

The chain combines TRBV14 with TRBJ2-2; D unclear. Germline V gives CDR1 SGHDN, CDR2 FVKESK. V lost 4 bases to trimming and J lost 2 bases, with 11 bases between them. The CDR3 loop spans 15 amino acids. The CDR3 here is CASSRDLLNTGELFF. For the CDR3, the DNA is TGTGCCAGCAGCCGTGATCTCCTCAACACCGGGGAGCTGTTTTTT.

J is TRBJ2-1 and V is TRBV19; 8 bases are shared with TRBD1. CDR3 length: 14 amino acids. Germline V gives CDR1 LNHDA, CDR2 SQIVND (reference sequence). With 7 bases clipped from V and 7 bases from J, the junction kept 9 bases outside the gene matches. The CDR3 sequence: CASTRARGPNEQFF. The CDR3 bases are TGTGCCAGTACGAGGGCCAGGGGGCCAAATGAGCAGTTCTTC.

The DNA for the CDR3 is TGTGCCAGCAGCGTAGGTGGAAGCTCATTCACAGATACGCAGTATTTT. Translated: CASSVGGSSFTDTQYF. The chain carries TRBV9 and TRBJ2-3; no clear D gene. The CDR3 consists of 16 residues. The V end was cut by 0 bases, the J end by 2 bases, with 13 bases between. The germline V gene has CDR1 SGDLS and CDR2 YYNGEE. The variable domain in full, with the rest retrieved from reference TRBV9 and TRBJ2-3, is DSGVTQTPKHLITATGQRVTLRCSPRSGDLSVYWYQQSLDQGLQFLIQYYNGEERAKGNILERFSAQQFPDLHSELNLSSLELGDSALYFCASSVGGSSFTDTQYFGPGTRLTVL.

This clonotype was counted a few times. The chain combines TRBV6-1 with TRBJ2-2; tentative D call: TRBD1 (5 bases). Germline V gives CDR1 MNHNS, CDR2 SASEGT. The V end was cut by 2 bases, the J end by 9 bases, with 13 bases between. The CDR3 contains 14 residues. CDR3 amino acids: CASSEFGAIRELFF. The CDR3 nucleotides are TGTGCCAGCAGTGAATTTGGGGCCATCCGGGAGCTGTTTTTT.

This clonotype was counted many times. This chain joins TRBV20-1 and TRBJ2-1; D call uncertain. The ends were cut back, 8 bases at V and 0 bases at J, with 11 bases in the middle. The CDR3 loop spans 13 amino acids. Germline CDR1 DFQATT, CDR2 SNEGSKA (reference sequence). The CDR3 spells CSLTRSSYNEQFF. In nucleotides, the CDR3 is TGCAGTCTAACCAGGAGCTCCTACAATGAGCAGTTCTTC.